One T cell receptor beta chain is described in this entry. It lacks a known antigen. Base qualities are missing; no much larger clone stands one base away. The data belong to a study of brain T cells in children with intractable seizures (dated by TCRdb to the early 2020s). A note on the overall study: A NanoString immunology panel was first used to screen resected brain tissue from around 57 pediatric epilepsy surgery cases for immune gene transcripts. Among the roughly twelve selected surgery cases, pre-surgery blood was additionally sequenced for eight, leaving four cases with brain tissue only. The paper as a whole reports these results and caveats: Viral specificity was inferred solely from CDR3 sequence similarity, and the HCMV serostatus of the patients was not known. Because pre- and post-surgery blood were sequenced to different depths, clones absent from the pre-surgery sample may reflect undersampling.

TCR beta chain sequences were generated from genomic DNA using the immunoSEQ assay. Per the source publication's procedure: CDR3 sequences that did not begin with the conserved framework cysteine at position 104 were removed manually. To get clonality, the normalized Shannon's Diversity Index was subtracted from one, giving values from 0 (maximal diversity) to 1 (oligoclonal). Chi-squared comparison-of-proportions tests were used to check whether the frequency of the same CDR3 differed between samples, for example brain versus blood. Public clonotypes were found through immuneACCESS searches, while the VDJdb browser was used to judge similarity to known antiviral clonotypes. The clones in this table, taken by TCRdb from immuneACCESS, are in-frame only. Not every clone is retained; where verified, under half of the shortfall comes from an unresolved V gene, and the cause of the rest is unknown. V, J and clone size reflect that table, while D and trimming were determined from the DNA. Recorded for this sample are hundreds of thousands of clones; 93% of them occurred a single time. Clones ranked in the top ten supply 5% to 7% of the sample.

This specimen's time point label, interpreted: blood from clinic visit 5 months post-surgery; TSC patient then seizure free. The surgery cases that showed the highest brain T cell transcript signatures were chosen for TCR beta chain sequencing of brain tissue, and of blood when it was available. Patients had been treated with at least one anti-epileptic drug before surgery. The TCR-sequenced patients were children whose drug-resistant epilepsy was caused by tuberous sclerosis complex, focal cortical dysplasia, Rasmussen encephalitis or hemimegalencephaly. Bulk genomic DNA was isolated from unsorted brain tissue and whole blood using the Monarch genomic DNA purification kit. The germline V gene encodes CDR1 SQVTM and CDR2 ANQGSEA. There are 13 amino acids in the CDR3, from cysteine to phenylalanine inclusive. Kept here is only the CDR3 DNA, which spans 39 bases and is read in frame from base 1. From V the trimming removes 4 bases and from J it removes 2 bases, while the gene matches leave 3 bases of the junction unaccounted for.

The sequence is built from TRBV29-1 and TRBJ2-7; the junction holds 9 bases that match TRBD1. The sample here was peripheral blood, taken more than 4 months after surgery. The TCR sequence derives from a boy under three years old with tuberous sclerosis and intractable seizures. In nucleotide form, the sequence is TGCAGCGTTGCCGGGACAGGGACCTACGAGCAGTACTTC. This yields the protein CSVAGTGTYEQYF.